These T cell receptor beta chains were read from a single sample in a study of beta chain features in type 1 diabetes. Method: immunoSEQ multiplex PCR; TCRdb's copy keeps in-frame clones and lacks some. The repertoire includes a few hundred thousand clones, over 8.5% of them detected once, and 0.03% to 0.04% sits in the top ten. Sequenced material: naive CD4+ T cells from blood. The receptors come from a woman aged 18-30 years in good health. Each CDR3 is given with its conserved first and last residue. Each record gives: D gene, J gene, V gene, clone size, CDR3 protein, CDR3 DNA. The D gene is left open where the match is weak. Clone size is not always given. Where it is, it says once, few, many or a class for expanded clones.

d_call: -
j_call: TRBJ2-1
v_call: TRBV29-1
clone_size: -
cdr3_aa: CSRRPGNSYNEQFF
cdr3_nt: TGCAGCAGAAGACCCGGGAATTCCTACAATGAGCAGTTCTTC

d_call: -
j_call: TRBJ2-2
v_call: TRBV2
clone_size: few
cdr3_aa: CASTWRYTGELFF
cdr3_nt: TGTGCCAGCACGTGGAGATACACCGGGGAGCTGTTTTTT

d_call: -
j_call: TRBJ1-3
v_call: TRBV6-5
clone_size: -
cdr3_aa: CASTQGNTIYF
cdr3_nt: TGTGCCAGCACCCAGGGAAACACCATATATTTT

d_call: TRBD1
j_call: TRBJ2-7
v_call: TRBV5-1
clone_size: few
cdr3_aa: CASSLSGQGYEQYF
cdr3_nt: TGCGCCAGCAGCTTGTCGGGACAGGGGTACGAGCAGTACTTC

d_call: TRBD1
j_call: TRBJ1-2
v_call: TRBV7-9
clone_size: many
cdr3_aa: CASSSGQGGYGYTF
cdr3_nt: TGTGCCAGCAGCTCGGGACAGGGAGGCTATGGCTACACCTTC

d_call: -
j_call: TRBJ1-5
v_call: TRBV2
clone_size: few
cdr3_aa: CASRRETLGQPQHF
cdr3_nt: TGTGCCAGCAGACGGGAGACCTTGGGTCAGCCCCAGCATTTT

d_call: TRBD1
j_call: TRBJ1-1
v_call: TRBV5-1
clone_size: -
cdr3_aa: CASSLEGAYTEAFF
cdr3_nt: TGCGCCAGCAGCTTGGAGGGGGCGTACACTGAAGCTTTCTTT

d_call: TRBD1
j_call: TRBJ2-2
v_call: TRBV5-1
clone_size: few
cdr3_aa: CASSAPEGQGVVGELFF
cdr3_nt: TGCGCCAGCAGCGCGCCGGAAGGACAGGGGGTTGTCGGGGAGCTGTTTTTT

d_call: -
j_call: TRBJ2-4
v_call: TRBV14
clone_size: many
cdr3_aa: CASSKDSSIDKNIQYF
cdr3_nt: TGTGCCAGCAGTAAGGACAGCTCCATTGACAAAAACATTCAGTACTTC

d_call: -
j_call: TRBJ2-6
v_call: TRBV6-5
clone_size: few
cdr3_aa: CASRDSGANVLTF
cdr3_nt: TGTGCCAGCCGGGACTCTGGGGCCAACGTCCTGACTTTC

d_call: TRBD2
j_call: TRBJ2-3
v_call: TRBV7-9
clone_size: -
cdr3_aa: CASSLGLAVTDTQYF
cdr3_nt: TGTGCCAGCAGCTTAGGGCTAGCGGTCACAGATACGCAGTATTTT

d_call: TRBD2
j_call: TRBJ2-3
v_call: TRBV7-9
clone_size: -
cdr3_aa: CASTPTGGLSTDTQYF
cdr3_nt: TGTGCCAGCACCCCGACGGGGGGGCTGAGCACAGATACGCAGTATTTT

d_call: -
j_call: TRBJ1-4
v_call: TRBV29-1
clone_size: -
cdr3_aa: CSARRAVNEKLFF
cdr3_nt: TGCAGCGCGAGGCGGGCTGTAAATGAAAAACTGTTTTTT

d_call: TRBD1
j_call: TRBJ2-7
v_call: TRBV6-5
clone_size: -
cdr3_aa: CASSTGQGSDEQYF
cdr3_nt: TGTGCCAGCAGTACCGGACAGGGGTCCGACGAGCAGTACTTC

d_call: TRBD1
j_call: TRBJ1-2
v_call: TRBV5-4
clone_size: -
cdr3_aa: CASSSGTGSFYGYTF
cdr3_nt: TGTGCCAGCAGTTCCGGGACAGGGTCCTTTTATGGCTACACCTTC

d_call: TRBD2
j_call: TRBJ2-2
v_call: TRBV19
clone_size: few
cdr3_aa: CASRPWGGRTGELFF
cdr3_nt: TGTGCCAGTAGACCTTGGGGGGGAAGGACCGGGGAGCTGTTTTTT

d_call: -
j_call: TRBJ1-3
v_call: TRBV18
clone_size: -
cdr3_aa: CASSPVESSGNTIYF
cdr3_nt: TGTGCCAGCTCACCAGTAGAATCCTCTGGAAACACCATATATTTT